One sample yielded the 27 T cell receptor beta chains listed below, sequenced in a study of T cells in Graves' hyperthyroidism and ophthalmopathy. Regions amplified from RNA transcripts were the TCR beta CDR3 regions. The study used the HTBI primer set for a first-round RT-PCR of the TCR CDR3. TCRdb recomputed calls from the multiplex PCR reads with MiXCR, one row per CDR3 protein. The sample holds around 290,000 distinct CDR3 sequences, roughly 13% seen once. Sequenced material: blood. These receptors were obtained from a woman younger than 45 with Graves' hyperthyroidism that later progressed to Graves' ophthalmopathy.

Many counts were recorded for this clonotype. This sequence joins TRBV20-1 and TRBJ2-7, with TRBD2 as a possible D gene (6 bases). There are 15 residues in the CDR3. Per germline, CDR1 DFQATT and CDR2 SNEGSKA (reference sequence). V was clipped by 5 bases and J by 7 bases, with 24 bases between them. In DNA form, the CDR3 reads TGCAGTGCTGATCCAACCGCCGGGTCGACTAGTGAGCAGTACTTC. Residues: CSADPTAGSTSEQYF.

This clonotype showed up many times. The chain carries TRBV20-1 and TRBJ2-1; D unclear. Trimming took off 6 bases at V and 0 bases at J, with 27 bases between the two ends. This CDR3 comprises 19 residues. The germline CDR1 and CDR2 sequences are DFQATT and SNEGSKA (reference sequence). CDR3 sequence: CSADGSRLLGWGSYNEQFF. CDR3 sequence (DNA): TGCAGTGCCGATGGGTCTAGATTACTGGGATGGGGCTCCTACAATGAGCAGTTCTTC.

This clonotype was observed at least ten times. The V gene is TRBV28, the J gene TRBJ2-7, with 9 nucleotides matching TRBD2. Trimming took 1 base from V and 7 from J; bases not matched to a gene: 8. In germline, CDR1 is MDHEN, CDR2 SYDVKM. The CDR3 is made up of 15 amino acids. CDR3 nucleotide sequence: TGTGCCAGCAGTTTATTGGTTAGCGGGAGTGAAGAGCAGTACTTC. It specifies CASSLLVSGSEEQYF.

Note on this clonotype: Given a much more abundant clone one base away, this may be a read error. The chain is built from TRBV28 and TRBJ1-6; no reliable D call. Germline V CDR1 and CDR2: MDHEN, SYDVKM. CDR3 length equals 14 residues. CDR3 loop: CTSSQRVSNSPLHF. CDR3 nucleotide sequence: TGTACCAGCAGTCAGAGGGTTAGTAATTCACCCCTCCACTTT.

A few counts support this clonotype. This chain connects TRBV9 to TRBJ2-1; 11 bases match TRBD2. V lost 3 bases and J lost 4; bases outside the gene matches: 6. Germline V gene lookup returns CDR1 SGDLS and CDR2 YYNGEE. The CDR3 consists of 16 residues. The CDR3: CASSAGLAESYNEQFF. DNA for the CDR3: TGTGCCAGCAGCGCGGGACTAGCGGAAAGTTACAATGAGCAGTTCTTC.

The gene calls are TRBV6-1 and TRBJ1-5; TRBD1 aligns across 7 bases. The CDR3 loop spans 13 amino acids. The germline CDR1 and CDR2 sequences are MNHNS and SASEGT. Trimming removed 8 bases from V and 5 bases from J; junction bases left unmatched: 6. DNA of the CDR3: TGTGCCAGCTCTACAGGGGTAGATCAGCCCCAGCATTTT. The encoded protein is CASSTGVDQPQHF.

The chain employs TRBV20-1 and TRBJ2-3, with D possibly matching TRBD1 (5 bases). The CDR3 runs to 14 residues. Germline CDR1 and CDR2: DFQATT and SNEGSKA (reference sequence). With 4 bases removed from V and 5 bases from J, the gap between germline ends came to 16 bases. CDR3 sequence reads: CSAIAGSGLDTQYF. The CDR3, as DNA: TGCAGTGCTATAGCAGGGTCTGGGTTAGATACGCAGTATTTT.

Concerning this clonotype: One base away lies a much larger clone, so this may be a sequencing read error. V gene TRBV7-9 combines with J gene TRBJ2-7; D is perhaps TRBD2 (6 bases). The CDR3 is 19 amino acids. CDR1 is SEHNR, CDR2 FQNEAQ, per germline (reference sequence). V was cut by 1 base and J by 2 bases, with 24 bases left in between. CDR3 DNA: TGTGCCAGCAGCTTAGAGTTGGGTAGCAGGACTAAAGGCCCCTACGAGCAGTACTTC. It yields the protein CASSLELGSRTKGPYEQYF.

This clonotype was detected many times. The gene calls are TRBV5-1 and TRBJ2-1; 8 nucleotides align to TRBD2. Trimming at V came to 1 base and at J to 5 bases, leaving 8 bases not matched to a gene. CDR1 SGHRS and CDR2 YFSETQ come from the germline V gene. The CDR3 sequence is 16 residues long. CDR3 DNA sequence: TGCGCCAGCAGCTTGCAGGGCGGGAGGTCTAACAATGAGCAGTTCTTC. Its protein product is CASSLQGGRSNNEQFF.

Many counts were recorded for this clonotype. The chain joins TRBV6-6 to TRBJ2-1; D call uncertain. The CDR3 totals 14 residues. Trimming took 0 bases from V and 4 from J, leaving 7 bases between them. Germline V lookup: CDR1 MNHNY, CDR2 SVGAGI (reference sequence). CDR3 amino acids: CASSYSLGYNEQFF. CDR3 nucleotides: TGTGCCAGCAGTTACTCTCTGGGGTACAATGAGCAGTTCTTC.

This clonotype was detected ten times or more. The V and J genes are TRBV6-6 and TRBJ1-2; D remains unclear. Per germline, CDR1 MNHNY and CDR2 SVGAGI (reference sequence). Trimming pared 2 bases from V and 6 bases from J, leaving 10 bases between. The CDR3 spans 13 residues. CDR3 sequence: CASSYLTRDGYTF. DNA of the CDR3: TGTGCCAGCAGTTACCTGACAAGGGATGGCTACACCTTC.

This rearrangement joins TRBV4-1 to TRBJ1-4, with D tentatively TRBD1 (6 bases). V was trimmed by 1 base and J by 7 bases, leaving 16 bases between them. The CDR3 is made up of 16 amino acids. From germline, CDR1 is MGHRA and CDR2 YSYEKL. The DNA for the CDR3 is TGCGCCAGCAGCCAAGGAGGGGGGGTGAGTGGTGAAAAACTGTTTTTT. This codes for CASSQGGGVSGEKLFF.

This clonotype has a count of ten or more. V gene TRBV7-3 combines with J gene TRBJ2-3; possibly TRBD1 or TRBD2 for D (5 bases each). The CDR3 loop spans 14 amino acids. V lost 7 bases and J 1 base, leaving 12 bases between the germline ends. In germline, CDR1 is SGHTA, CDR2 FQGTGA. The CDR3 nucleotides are TGTGCCAGCAAGGGGAGAGGGGGCACAGATACGCAGTATTTT. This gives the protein CASKGRGGTDTQYF.

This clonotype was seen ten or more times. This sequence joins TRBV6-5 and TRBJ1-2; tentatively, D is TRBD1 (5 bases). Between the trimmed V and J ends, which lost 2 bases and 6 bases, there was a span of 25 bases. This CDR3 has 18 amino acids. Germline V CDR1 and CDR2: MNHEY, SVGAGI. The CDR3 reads CASSYKTITDIRSNGYTF. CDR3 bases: TGTGCCAGCAGTTACAAAACTATAACGGACATACGCTCCAATGGCTACACCTTC.

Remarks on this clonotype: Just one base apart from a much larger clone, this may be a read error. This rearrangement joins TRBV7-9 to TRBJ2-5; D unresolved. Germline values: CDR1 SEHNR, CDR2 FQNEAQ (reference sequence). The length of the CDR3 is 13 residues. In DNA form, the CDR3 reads TGTGCCAGCAGCTTAGTTTTGGAAGAGACCCGGTACTTC. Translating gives CASSLVLEETRYF.

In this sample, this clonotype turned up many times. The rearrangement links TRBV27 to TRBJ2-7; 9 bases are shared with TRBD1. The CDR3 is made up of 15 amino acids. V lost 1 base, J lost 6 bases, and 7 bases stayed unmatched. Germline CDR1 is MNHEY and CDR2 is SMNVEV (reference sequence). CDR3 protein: CASSLLGQGVLEQYF. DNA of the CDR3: TGTGCCAGCAGTTTATTGGGACAGGGTGTTCTCGAGCAGTACTTC.

CDR3 protein: CASSPTSGGISYEQYF. CDR3 coding DNA: TGTGCCAGCAGTCCGACTAGCGGGGGGATCTCCTACGAGCAGTACTTC. This chain uses TRBV6-1 with TRBJ2-7; 13 positions agree with TRBD2. The CDR3 totals 16 residues. Germline-derived CDR1 and CDR2 are MNHNS and SASEGT. Trimming cost V 5 bases and J 0 bases; bases outside gene matches: 4.

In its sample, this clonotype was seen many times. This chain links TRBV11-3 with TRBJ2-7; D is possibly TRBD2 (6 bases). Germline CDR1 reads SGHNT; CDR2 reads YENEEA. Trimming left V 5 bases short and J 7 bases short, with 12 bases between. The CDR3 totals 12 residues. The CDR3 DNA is TGTGCCAGCAGCCACTCGGAGGGTGAGCAGTACTTC. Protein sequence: CASSHSEGEQYF.

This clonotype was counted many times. CDR3 sequence reads: CASSERGGETQETQYF. DNA of the CDR3: TGTGCCAGCAGTGAAAGGGGTGGGGAGACGCAAGAGACCCAGTACTTC. The chain uses TRBV2 and TRBJ2-5; D may be TRBD1 or TRBD2 (5 bases each). In germline, CDR1 is SNHLY, CDR2 FYNNEI. Between the trimmed V and J ends, which lost 2 bases and 2 bases, there was a span of 15 bases. The CDR3 has 16 amino acids.

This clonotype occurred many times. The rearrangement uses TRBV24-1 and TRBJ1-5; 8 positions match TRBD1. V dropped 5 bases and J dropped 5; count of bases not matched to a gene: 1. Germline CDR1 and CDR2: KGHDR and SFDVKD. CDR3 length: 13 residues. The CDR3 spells CATSGRGHQPQHF. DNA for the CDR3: TGTGCCACCAGTGGCAGGGGGCATCAGCCCCAGCATTTT.

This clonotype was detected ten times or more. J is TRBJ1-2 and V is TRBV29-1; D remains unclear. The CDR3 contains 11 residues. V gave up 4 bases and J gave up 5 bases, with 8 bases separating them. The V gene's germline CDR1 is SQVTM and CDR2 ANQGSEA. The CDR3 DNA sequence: TGCAGCGTTGTTACAGTTTATGGCTACACCTTC. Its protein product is CSVVTVYGYTF.

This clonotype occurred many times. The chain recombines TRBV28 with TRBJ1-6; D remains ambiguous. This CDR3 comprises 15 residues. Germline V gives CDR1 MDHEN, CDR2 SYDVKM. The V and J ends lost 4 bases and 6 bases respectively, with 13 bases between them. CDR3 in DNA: TGTGCCAGCAGTTCGCCCGGGGAGGGTAATTCACCCCTCCACTTT. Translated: CASSSPGEGNSPLHF.

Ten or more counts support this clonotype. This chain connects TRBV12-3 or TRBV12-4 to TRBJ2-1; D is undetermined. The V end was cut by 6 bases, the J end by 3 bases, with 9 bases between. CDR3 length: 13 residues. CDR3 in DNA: TGTGCCAGCAGGATAAGTCTCTACAATGAGCAGTTCTTC. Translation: CASRISLYNEQFF.

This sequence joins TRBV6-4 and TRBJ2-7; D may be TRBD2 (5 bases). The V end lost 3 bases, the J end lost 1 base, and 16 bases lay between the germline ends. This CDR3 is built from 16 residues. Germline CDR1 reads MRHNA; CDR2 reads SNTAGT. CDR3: CASSERRRALSYEQYF. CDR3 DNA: TGTGCCAGCAGTGAGCGCCGGCGGGCCTTATCCTACGAGCAGTACTTC.

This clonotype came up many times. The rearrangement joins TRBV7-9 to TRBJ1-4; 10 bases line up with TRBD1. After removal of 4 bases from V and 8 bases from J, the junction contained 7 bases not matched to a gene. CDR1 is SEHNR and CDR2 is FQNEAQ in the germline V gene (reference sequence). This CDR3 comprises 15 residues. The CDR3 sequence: CASSYVDRGREKLFF. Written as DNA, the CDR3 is TGTGCCAGCAGCTATGTCGACAGGGGGCGAGAAAAACTGTTTTTT.

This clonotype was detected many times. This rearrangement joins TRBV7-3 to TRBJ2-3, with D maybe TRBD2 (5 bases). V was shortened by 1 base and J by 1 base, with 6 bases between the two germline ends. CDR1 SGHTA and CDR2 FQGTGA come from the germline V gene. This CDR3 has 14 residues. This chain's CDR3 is CASSLIGGTDTQYF. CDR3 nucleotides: TGTGCCAGCAGCTTAATCGGGGGCACAGATACGCAGTATTTT.

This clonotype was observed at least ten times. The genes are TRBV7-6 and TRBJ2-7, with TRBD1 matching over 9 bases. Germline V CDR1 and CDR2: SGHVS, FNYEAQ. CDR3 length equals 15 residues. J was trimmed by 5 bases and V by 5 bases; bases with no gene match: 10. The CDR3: CASSPSWGQGDEQYF. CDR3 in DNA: TGTGCCAGCAGCCCATCTTGGGGACAGGGTGACGAGCAGTACTTC.